Presented here are 13 T cell receptor beta chains from one specimen sequenced in a study of human T cells and chemical hapten exposure. TCRdb analysed the RACE reads with MiXCR anew, one entry per CDR3 protein. The sample records 190,000 or so distinct CDR3 sequences, approximately 24% being singletons. The sample's time point: patch test 3, about 24 weeks after DPC sensitization. Documented treatment: therapeutic diphenylcyclopropenone sensitization with weekly scalp DPC. Sequences were derived from whole blood, sampled in connection with sensitization to the hapten diphenylcyclopropenone (DPC). These receptors were taken from a woman aged 40 to 55 with alopecia areata. Some clones in this sample may be carry-over from other donors' samples.

This clonotype has just a few counts. The chain employs TRBV20-1 and TRBJ2-2; D possibly corresponds to TRBD2 (5 bases). The germline CDR1 and CDR2 sequences are DFQATT and SNEGSKA (reference sequence). The CDR3 totals 14 residues. Trimming removed 3 bases at V and 0 bases at J, with 8 bases between. The DNA for the CDR3 is TGCAGTGCTAGCGGAGGCGCGAACACCGGGGAGCTGTTTTTT. It yields the protein CSASGGANTGELFF.

The CDR3 coding sequence is TGTGCCATCACCCCAAGACAATCGGAGACCCAGTACTTC. This sequence encodes CAITPRQSETQYF. The chain is built from TRBV10-3 and TRBJ2-5, with D uncertain. The CDR3 loop spans 13 amino acids. In germline, CDR1 is ENHRY, CDR2 SYGVKD. Deletions cut 7 bases from V and 5 bases from J, with 14 bases between.

The chain carries TRBV2 and TRBJ2-5; no clear D gene. Germline V CDR1 and CDR2: SNHLY, FYNNEI. V lost 1 base, J lost 2 bases, and 11 bases lay in between. This CDR3 has 15 amino acids. The DNA for the CDR3 is TGTGCCAGCAGTGAAGTGGTTTTCAGTCAAGAGACCCAGTACTTC. Its translation: CASSEVVFSQETQYF.

The rearrangement links TRBV20-1 to TRBJ1-1; 9 positions match TRBD1. J was trimmed by 6 bases and V by 5 bases; bases with no gene match: 7. Germline V gene sequence: CDR1 DFQATT, CDR2 SNEGSKA (reference sequence). This CDR3 has 13 residues. The CDR3 bases are TGCAGTGCTCATAGGACAGGGGTCGCTGAAGCTTTCTTT. It specifies CSAHRTGVAEAFF.

CDR3 amino acids: CASRNRDSRETQYF. In nucleotides, the CDR3 is TGCGCCAGCAGGAACCGGGACAGTAGAGAGACCCAGTACTTC. The V gene is TRBV5-1, the J gene TRBJ2-5; 7 nucleotides match TRBD1. The CDR3 extends over 14 amino acids. Germline V CDR1 and CDR2: SGHRS, YFSETQ. J was trimmed by 4 bases and V by 5 bases; bases with no gene match: 8.

This clonotype came up a few times. V gene TRBV7-6 combines with J gene TRBJ2-3; TRBD2 matches at 7 bases. The junction had 13 bases not matched to a gene; V was cut back by 3 bases and J by 4 bases. CDR3 size: 17 residues. Germline V gene lookup returns CDR1 SGHVS and CDR2 FNYEAQ. CDR3 nucleotide sequence: TGTGCCAGCAGCTTCGGTAGGGCGGGAGTTCGCGCAGATACGCAGTATTTT. It yields the protein CASSFGRAGVRADTQYF.

This clonotype has only a few counts. V and J are TRBV6-5 and TRBJ1-3; D gene uncertain. The CDR3 has 12 amino acids. Germline V gene sequence: CDR1 MNHEY, CDR2 SVGAGI. V lost 8 bases and J 9 bases, leaving 14 bases between the germline ends. The DNA for the CDR3 is TGTGCCAGCGGAACGGGGAGAGGCACCATATATTTT. Its protein is CASGTGRGTIYF.

This clonotype was seen more than once but under ten times. J is TRBJ2-5 and V is TRBV29-1; 8 positions agree with TRBD2. The CDR3 contains 13 residues. The germline gives CDR1 SQVTM, CDR2 ANQGSEA. Trimming took 3 bases from V and 2 from J; bases not matched to a gene: 2. CDR3 nucleotide sequence: TGCAGCGTTGACGGGGGGGTGCAAGAGACCCAGTACTTC. Protein: CSVDGGVQETQYF.

This clonotype came up a few times. The V gene is TRBV20-1, the J gene TRBJ2-3; D ambiguous. V lost 2 bases and J lost 2, with 20 bases in between. The germline CDR1 and CDR2 sequences are DFQATT and SNEGSKA (reference sequence). The CDR3 has 17 residues. CDR3 sequence: CSARRRNRRLDTDTQYF. The CDR3 DNA is TGCAGTGCTAGACGCAGGAACCGCAGGCTTGACACAGATACGCAGTATTTT.

Only a few counts were recorded for this clonotype. The J gene is TRBJ1-2, the V gene TRBV29-1; tentative D call: TRBD1 (5 bases). Germline V CDR1 and CDR2: SQVTM, ANQGSEA. Trimming pared 5 bases from V and 4 bases from J, leaving 8 bases between. CDR3 length equals 11 residues. CDR3 residues: CSVRDPYGYTF. CDR3 in DNA: TGCAGCGTTCGGGACCCCTATGGCTACACCTTC.

V is TRBV29-1 and J is TRBJ2-3; D remains ambiguous. This CDR3 is 13 amino acids long. Trimming removed 3 bases at V and 0 bases at J, with 7 bases between. Germline V gene sequence: CDR1 SQVTM, CDR2 ANQGSEA. The chain's CDR3 is CSVDVASTDTQYF. In DNA form, the CDR3 reads TGCAGCGTTGATGTCGCTAGCACAGATACGCAGTATTTT.

This sequence joins TRBV9 and TRBJ1-1; D remains unclear. CDR3 size: 12 residues. CDR1 is SGDLS, CDR2 YYNGEE, per germline. V was shortened by 8 bases and J by 2 bases, with 10 bases between the two germline ends. CDR3 bases: TGTGCCAGTGGTACGCCTAACACTGAAGCTTTCTTT. It specifies CASGTPNTEAFF.

J is TRBJ2-1 and V is TRBV20-1, with 13 bases aligning to TRBD2. The CDR3 loop spans 18 amino acids. V lost 0 bases to trimming and J lost 0 bases; unmatched junction nucleotides: 5. Germline-derived CDR1 and CDR2 are DFQATT and SNEGSKA (reference sequence). The CDR3 here is CSARDLRTSGSSYNEQFF. CDR3 sequence (DNA): TGCAGTGCTAGAGATCTTAGGACTAGCGGGAGCTCCTACAATGAGCAGTTCTTC.